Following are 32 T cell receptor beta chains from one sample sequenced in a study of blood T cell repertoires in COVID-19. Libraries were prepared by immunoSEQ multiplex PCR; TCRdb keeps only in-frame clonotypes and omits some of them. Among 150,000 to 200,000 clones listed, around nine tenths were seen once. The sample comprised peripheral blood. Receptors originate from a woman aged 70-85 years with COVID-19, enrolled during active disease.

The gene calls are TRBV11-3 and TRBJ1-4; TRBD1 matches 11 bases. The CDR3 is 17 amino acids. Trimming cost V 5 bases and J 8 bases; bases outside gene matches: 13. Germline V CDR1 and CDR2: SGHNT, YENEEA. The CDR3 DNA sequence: TGTGCCAGCAGCCAGAGGACAGGGGGCGCCGGAGGAGAAAAACTGTTTTTT. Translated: CASSQRTGGAGGEKLFF.

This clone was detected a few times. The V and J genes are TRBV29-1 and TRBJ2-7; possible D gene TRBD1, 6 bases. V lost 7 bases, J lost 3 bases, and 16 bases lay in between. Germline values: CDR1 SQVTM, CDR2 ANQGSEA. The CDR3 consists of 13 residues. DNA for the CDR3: TGCAGCGCCCGAGGGGGTATGGGCTACGAGCAGTACTTC. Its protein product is CSARGGMGYEQYF.

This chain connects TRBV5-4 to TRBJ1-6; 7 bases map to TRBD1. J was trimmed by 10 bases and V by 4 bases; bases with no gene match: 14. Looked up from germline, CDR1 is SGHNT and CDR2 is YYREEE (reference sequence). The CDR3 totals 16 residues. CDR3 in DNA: TGTGCCAGCAGCCCGGACAGGTGGATCGTCGGGTCACCCCTCCACTTT. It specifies CASSPDRWIVGSPLHF.

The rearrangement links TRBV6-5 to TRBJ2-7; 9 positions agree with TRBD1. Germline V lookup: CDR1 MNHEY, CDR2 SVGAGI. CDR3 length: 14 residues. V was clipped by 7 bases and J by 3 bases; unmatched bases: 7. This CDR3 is CASISGTGNYEQYF. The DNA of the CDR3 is TGTGCCAGCATATCTGGGACAGGGAACTACGAGCAGTACTTC.

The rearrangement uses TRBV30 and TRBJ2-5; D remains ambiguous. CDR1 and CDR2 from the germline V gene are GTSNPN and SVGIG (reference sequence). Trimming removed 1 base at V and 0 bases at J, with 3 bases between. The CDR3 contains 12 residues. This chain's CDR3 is CAWSAYQETQYF. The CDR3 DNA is TGTGCCTGGAGTGCGTACCAAGAGACCCAGTACTTC. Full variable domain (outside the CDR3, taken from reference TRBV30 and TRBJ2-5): SQTIHQWPATLVQPVGSPLSLECTVEGTSNPNLYWYRQAAGRGLQLLFYSVGIGQISSEVPQNLSASRPQDRQFILSSKKLLLSDSGFYLCAWSAYQETQYFGPGTRLLVL.

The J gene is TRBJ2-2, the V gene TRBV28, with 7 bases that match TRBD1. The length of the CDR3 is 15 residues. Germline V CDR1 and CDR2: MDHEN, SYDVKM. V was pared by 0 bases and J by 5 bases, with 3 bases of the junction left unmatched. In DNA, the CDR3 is TGTGCCAGCAGTTTATGGACAGGGAAAACCGGGGAGCTGTTTTTT. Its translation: CASSLWTGKTGELFF.

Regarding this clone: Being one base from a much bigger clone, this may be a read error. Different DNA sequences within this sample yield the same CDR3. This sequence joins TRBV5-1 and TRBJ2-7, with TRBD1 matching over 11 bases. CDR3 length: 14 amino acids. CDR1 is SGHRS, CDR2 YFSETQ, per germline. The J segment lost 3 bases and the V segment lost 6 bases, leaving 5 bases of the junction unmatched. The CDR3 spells CASKTGTGGYEQYF. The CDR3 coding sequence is TGCGCCAGCAAAACCGGGACAGGGGGCTACGAGCAGTACTTC.

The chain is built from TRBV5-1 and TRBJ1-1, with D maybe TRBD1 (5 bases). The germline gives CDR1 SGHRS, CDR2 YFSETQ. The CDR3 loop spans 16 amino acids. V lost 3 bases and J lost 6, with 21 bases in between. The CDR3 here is CASSSPSGMGGAEAFF. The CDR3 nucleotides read TGCGCCAGCAGCTCTCCGTCCGGGATGGGGGGAGCTGAAGCTTTCTTT.

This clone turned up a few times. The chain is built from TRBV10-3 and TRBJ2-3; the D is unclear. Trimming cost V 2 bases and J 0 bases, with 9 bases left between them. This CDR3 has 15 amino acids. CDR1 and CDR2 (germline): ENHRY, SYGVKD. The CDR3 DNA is TGTGCCATCAGTGAGGGAGTAGCTAGCACAGATACGCAGTATTTT. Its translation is CAISEGVASTDTQYF.

CDR3 DNA sequence: TGTGCCACCCAGGGGGCTGGTGTGAACACTGAAGCTTTCTTT. It translates to CATQGAGVNTEAFF. The V call is TRBV7-9, the J call TRBJ1-1; 8 nucleotides line up with TRBD1. Germline loops: CDR1 SEHNR, CDR2 FQNEAQ (reference sequence). The V segment lost 10 bases and the J segment 0 bases; nucleotides outside the gene matches: 7. This CDR3 has 14 residues.

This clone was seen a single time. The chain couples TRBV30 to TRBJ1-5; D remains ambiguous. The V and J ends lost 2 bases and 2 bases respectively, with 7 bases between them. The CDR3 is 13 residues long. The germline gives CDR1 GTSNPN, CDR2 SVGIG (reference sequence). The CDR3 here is CAWSQMGNQPQHF. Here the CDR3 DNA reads TGTGCCTGGAGTCAGATGGGCAATCAGCCCCAGCATTTT.

The CDR3 nucleotides read TGCGCCAGCAGCTTGGAAGGACAGGGTAACTTAGGTTCACCCCTCCACTTT. Translated, it gives CASSLEGQGNLGSPLHF. The J gene is TRBJ1-6, the V gene TRBV5-1; 8 bases line up with TRBD1. CDR3 length equals 17 residues. V lost 0 bases, J lost 9 bases, and 11 bases stayed unmatched. From germline, CDR1 is SGHRS and CDR2 YFSETQ.

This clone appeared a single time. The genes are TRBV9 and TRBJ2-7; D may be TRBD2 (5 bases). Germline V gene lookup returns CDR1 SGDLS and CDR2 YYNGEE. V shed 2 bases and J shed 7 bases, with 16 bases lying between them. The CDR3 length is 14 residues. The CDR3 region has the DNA TGTGCCAGCAGCGTTGGAACGGGATATCGGGAGCAGTACTTC. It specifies CASSVGTGYREQYF.

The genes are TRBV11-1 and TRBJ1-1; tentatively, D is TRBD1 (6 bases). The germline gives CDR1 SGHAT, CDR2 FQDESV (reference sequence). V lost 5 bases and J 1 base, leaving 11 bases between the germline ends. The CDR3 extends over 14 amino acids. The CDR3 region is CASSHRQANTEAFF. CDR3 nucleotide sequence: TGTGCCAGCAGCCATAGACAGGCGAACACTGAAGCTTTCTTT. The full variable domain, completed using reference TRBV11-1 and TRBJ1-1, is EAEVAQSPRYKITEKSQAVAFWCDPISGHATLYWYRQILGQGPELLVQFQDESVVDDSQLPKDRFSAERLKGVDSTLKIQPAELGDSAMYLCASSHRQANTEAFFGQGTRLTVV.

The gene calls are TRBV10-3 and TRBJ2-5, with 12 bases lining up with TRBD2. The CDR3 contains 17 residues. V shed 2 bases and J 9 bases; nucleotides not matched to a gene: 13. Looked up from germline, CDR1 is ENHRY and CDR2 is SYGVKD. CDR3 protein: CAISEPAYGLAGRAQYF. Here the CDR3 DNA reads TGTGCCATCAGTGAGCCCGCATACGGACTAGCGGGAAGGGCCCAGTACTTC.

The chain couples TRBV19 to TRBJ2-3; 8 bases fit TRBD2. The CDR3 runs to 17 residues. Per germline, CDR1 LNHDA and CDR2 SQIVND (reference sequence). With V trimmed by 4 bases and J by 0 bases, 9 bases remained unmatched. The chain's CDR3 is CASSNRREAGSTDTQYF. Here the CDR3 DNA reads TGTGCCAGTAGTAATCGGCGGGAGGCCGGGAGCACAGATACGCAGTATTTT.

In nucleotides, the CDR3 is TGTGCCTGGAGTAGGGGGGACAGGTACACTGAAGCTTTCTTT. Amino acids: CAWSRGDRYTEAFF. The chain employs TRBV30 and TRBJ1-1; 8 bases match TRBD1. Germline CDR1 and CDR2: GTSNPN and SVGIG (reference sequence). The V and J ends lost 2 bases and 3 bases, in that order; junction bases with no gene match: 5. The CDR3 has 14 amino acids.

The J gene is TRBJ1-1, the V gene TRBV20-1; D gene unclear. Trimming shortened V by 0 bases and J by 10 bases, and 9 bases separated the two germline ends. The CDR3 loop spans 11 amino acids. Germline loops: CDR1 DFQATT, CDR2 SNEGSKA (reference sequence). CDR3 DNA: TGCAGTGCTAGAGATCGGTCCGTAGCTTTCTTT. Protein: CSARDRSVAFF.

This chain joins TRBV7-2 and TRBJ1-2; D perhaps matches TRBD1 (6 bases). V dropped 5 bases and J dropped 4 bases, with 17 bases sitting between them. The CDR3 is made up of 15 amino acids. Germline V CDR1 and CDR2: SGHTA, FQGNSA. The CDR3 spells CASSKDSTGIYGYTF. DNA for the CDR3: TGTGCCAGCAGCAAAGATTCTACAGGGATCTATGGCTACACCTTC.

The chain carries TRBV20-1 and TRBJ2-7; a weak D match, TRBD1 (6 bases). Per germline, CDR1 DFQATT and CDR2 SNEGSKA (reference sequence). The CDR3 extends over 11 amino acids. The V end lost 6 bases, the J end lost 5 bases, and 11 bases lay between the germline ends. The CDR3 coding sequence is TGCAGTGCCCACAGGGACCACGAGCAGTACTTC. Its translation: CSAHRDHEQYF.

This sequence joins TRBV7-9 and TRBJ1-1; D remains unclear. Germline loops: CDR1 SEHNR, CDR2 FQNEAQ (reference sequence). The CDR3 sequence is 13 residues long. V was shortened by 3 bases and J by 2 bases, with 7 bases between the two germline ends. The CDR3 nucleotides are TGTGCCAGCAGCTTCGAGAGAAACACTGAAGCTTTCTTT. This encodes CASSFERNTEAFF.

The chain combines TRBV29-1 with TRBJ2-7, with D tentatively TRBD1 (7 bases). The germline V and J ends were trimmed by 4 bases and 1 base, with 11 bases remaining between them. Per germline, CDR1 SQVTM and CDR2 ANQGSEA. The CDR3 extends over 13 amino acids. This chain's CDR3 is CSVAEGASYEQYF. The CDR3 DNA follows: TGCAGCGTTGCGGAGGGGGCTTCCTACGAGCAGTACTTC.

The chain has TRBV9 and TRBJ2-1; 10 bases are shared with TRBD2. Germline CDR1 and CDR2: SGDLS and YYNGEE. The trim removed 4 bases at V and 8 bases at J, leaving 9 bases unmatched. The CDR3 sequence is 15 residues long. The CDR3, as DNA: TGTGCCAGCAGCTCTAGCGGGAGAGGTAGCTATGAGCAGTTCTTC. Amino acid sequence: CASSSSGRGSYEQFF.

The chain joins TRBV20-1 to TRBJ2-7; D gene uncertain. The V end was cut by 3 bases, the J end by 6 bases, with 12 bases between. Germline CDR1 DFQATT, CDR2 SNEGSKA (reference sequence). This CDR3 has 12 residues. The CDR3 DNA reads TGCAGTGCTAGTTGGAGCCGTGCCGAGCAGTACTTC. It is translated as CSASWSRAEQYF.

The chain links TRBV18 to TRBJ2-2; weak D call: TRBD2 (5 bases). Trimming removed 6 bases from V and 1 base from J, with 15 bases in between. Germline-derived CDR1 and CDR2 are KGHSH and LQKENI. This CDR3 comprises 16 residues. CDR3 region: CASSLVASGNTGELFF. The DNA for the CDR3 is TGTGCCAGCTCCCTGGTAGCGAGCGGGAACACCGGGGAGCTGTTTTTT.

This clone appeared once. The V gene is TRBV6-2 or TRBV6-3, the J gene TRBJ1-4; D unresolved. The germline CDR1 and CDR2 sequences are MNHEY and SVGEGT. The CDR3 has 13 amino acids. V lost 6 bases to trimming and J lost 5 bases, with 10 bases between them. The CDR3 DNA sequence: TGTGCCAGCAGCCTATATTTGAATGAAAAACTGTTTTTT. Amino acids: CASSLYLNEKLFF.

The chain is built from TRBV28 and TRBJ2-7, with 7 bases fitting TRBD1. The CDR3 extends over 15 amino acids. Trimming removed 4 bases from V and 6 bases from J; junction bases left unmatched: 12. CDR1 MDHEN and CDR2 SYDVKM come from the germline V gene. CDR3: CASSSWTGVSVEQYF. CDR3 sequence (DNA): TGTGCCAGCAGTTCCTGGACAGGTGTAAGTGTCGAGCAGTACTTC.

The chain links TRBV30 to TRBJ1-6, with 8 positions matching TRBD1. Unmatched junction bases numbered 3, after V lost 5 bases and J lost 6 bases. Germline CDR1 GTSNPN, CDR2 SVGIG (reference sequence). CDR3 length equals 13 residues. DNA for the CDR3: TGTGCCTGGGTGGACAGGGCTAATTCACCCCTCCACTTT. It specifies CAWVDRANSPLHF.

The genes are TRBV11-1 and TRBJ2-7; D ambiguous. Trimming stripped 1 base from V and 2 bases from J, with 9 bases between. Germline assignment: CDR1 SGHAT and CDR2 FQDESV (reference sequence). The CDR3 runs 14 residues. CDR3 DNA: TGTGCCAGCAGCTTAGGAGGAGCAGCCTACGAGCAGTACTTC. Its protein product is CASSLGGAAYEQYF. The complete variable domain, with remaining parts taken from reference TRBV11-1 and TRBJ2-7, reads EAEVAQSPRYKITEKSQAVAFWCDPISGHATLYWYRQILGQGPELLVQFQDESVVDDSQLPKDRFSAERLKGVDSTLKIQPAELGDSAMYLCASSLGGAAYEQYFGPGTRLTVT.

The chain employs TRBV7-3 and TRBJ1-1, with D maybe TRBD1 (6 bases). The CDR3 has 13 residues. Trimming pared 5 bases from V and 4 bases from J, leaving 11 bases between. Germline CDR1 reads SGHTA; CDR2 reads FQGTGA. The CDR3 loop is CASSIRGGTEAFF. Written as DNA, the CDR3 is TGTGCCAGCAGCATCAGGGGTGGCACTGAAGCTTTCTTT.

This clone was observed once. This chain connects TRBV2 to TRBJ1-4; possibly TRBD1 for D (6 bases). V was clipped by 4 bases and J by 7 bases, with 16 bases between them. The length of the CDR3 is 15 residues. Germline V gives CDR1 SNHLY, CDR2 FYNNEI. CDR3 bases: TGTGCCAGCAGTGTCGATACAGGGTTGGGTGAAAAACTGTTTTTT. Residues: CASSVDTGLGEKLFF.

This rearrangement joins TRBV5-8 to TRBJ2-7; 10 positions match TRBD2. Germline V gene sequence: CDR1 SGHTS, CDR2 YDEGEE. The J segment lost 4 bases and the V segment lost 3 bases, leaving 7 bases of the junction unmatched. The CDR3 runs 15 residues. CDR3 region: CASSSWKAGGYEQYF. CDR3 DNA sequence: TGTGCCAGCAGCTCCTGGAAAGCGGGAGGGTACGAGCAGTACTTC.